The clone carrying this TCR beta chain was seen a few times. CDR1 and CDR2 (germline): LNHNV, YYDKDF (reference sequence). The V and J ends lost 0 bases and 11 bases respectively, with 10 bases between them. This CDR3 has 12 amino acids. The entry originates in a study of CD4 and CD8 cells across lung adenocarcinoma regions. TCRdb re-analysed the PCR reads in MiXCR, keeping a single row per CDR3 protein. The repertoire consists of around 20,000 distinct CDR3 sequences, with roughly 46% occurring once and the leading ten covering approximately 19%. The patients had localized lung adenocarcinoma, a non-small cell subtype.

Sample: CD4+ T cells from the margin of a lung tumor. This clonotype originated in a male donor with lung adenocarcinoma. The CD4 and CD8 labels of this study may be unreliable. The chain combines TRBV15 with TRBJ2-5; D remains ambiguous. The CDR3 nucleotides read TGTGCCACCAGCAGAGATGCGGCGGAGCAGTACTTC. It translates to CATSRDAAEQYF. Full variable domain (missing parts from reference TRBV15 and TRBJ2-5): DAMVIQNPRYQVTQFGKPVTLSCSQTLNHNVMYWYQQKSSQAPKLLFHYYDKDFNNEADTPDNFQSRRPNTSFCFLDIRSPGLGDTAMYLCATSRDAAEQYFGPGTRLLVL.